The rows below give T cell receptor beta chains drawn from one sample of a study of blood T cell repertoires in COVID-19. TCRdb's table, derived via immunoSEQ multiplex PCR, lists solely in-frame clones and lacks some. The sample yields 130,000 to 150,000 clones, approximately 84% seen once. The material sequenced was peripheral blood. Receptors were obtained from a woman between 55 and 75 years old with acute or convalescent COVID-19. CDR3s leave out the opening cysteine and the closing phenylalanine or tryptophan. Fields, in order: J gene, V gene, CDR3 protein.

>TRBJ2-2|TRBV5-5
ASSHWWQGTGELF
>TRBJ2-7|TRBV11-2
ASSLQGRRTYEQY
>TRBJ2-7|TRBV27
ASKGDRGLEQY
>TRBJ2-2|TRBV5-1
ASSLGGLAGVNTGELF
>TRBJ2-1|TRBV9
ASSVGFEGQGFNEQF
>TRBJ2-2|TRBV5-1
ASDRGQGTGELF
>TRBJ1-1|TRBV7-9
ASSSTTGGEYRNTEAF
>TRBJ2-3|TRBV12-3/TRBV12-4
ASSSPDTDTQY
>TRBJ1-1|TRBV7-9
ASSSDSNTEAF
>TRBJ1-3|TRBV6-5
ASSSLGTAGNTIY
>TRBJ1-2|TRBV6-5
ASSQTDSYGYT
>TRBJ1-3|TRBV28
ASRLTPSSGDTIY
>TRBJ1-1|TRBV3-1/TRBV3-2
ASSAGSNTEAF
>TRBJ2-1|TRBV2
ASSRSPRGGSNEQF
>TRBJ1-5|TRBV30
AWSVGLYSNQPQH
>TRBJ2-5|TRBV20-1
SANEARGLQETQY
>TRBJ2-2|TRBV7-2
ASSLSGSGELF
>TRBJ2-3|TRBV5-6
ASSLSPFSTDTQY
>TRBJ2-7|TRBV3-1/TRBV3-2
ASSPRQGATYEQY
>TRBJ2-3|TRBV5-6
ASSLRGRDDTDTQY
>TRBJ1-2|TRBV19
ASSMLDRDYGYT
>TRBJ2-7|TRBV12-3/TRBV12-4
ASRPGQSNEQY
>TRBJ2-7|TRBV10-3
AISSFGVFQGYPSYEQY
>TRBJ2-6|TRBV5-1
ASSRETGSGANVLT
>TRBJ2-5|TRBV18
ASSPTEETQY
>TRBJ2-5|TRBV19
ASSIGRLDGETQY
>TRBJ1-1|TRBV5-1
ASSNRPRNTEAF
>TRBJ1-2|TRBV10-3
AISEGQGTNYGYT